Here is one T cell receptor beta chain with its context. The data were taken from a study of control samples from healthy donors and cancer patients. Profiled with immunoSEQ multiplex PCR; TCRdb holds only in-frame clones, not every one. The sample gives 120,000 or so clones, around 90% of which show up once; almost 40% is in the top ten. Germline V gene sequence: CDR1 SGHTA, CDR2 FQGNSA. V was clipped by 3 bases and J by 4 bases; unmatched bases: 0. This CDR3 is 13 amino acids long. The material sequenced was blood. The TCR originated in a man aged 50 to 60 in good health. The chain links TRBV7-2 to TRBJ1-5; 7 nucleotides agree with TRBD1. CDR3 bases: TGTGCCAGCAGCTTGACAGGGAATCAGCCCCAGCATTTT. Translated: CASSLTGNQPQHF.